The sequence of this T cell receptor (beta chain) was determined in a study of blood T cell repertoires in COVID-19 (dated by TCRdb to 2020 to 2022). Regarding the study in general: Samples covering the acute and convalescent phases of COVID-19 were provided by collaborators in the United States, Italy and Spain. Deeply sampled blood TCRbeta repertoires from subjects exposed to, actively infected with, or recovered from COVID-19 were included in the dataset. The repertoires were released in a freely available public database meant as a resource for research on the immune response to SARS-CoV-2. The prospective study material was composed of cDNA or gDNA derived from T cells, B-cell-depleted T cells, or PBMCs. Samples were obtained from the ongoing ImmuneRACE study (first 160 participants) and from over 1,000 subjects provided by 6 global collaborators. Where available, HLA class I and class II types were obtained from metadata supplied by the sample provider rather than from assay-based typing. The sample metadata nearly always contained a de-identified subject ID, COVID-19 status, age in years and sex. The research as a whole found: The amount of clinical and demographic metadata varied by source and participant and was provided uncurated.

TCRbeta CDR3 regions were amplified from genomic DNA by means of the immunoSEQ Assay, a bias-controlled multiplex PCR. From the authors' description of their analysis: The number of nucleated cells in each sample was estimated by amplification of reference gene primers within the assay. To quantify the absolute abundance of each unique TCRbeta CDR3 rearrangement, sequence reads were collapsed and filtered. For each sample, productive Simpson clonality was calculated as the square root of Simpson's diversity index across productive rearrangements. The table comes from immuneACCESS by way of TCRdb, which keeps in-frame sequences with V and J called. Part of the clones is missing from these tables; in studies checked, under half for an unresolved V gene and the rest for unknown reasons. For V, J and clone size, that table is used; D and trimming come from the DNA. The sample yields about 36,000 clones; over 80% were counted once. The ten biggest clones cover approximately 14% of the sample.

Turning to this clone: This clone's antigen is unknown. Base qualities are missing; no much larger clone stands one base away.

The CDR1 and CDR2 encoded by the germline V gene are SGHDT and YYEEEE. The CDR3 sequence holds 13 residues, the cysteine and phenylalanine included. Only the CDR3 portion is preserved as DNA: 39 bases, with reading frame beginning at the first base. V loses 6 bases of germline sequence and J loses 9 bases, and the interval between the two ends is 19 bases. Whole blood was collected in K2EDTA tubes by collaborating institutions according to the institutions' own protocols. For TCRbeta analysis, collaborators shipped samples as frozen whole blood, isolated PBMCs, or DNA extracted from either of those sample types.

Sequenced: peripheral blood. Recombination linked TRBV5-6 to TRBJ2-7, with no D gene named confidently. This TCR was sampled from a human donor in a cohort sampled during active COVID-19. CDR3 region: CASTLPGVTSQYF. The sequenced DNA is TGTGCCAGCACCCTTCCAGGCGTTACGTCGCAGTACTTC.